This is a list of T cell receptor beta chains from one sample in a study of OX40 agonist ivuxolimab in advanced cancers. Here immunoSEQ multiplex PCR was the method, and the copy in TCRdb shows in-frame clones only, minus some. The repertoire has approximately 65,000 clones, approximately 89% of them found once; the top ten carry about 1%. Here the sequenced sample was CD4+ or CD8+ T cells sorted from blood, taken in a trial of the OX40 agonist ivuxolimab. Receptor source: an adult with an advanced solid tumor such as melanoma, head and neck, liver or kidney cancer. Each CDR3 is given with its conserved first and last residue. A D gene is named only where the DNA matches it firmly. Clone size is given for some rows only: seen once, a few or many times, or a class if the clone is expanded.

cdr3_nt	cdr3_aa	v_call	j_call	clone_size	d_call
TGTGCCAGTAGTCCCAGAAGGGCCACGGATCAGCCCCAGCATTTT	CASSPRRATDQPQHF	TRBV19	TRBJ1-5	few	NA
TGTGCCAGTTCCGGGGGTTCTGACGGGGAGCTGTTTTTT	CASSGGSDGELFF	TRBV19	TRBJ2-2	NA	NA
TGTGCCAGCAGCTTAGCAGAGACAGAGTTCATTCAGTACTTC	CASSLAETEFIQYF	TRBV7-2	TRBJ2-4	once	NA
TGTGCCAGCAGCTCAGGAGGGCAAGAGACCCAGTACTTC	CASSSGGQETQYF	TRBV7-3	TRBJ2-5	NA	NA
TGTGCCAGCAGCCGAAAGTGGGTGGTAGAGACCCAGTACTTC	CASSRKWVVETQYF	TRBV7-9	TRBJ2-5	NA	NA
TGTGCCTGGACCTCTCCAGGGGACACCGGGGAGCTGTTTTTT	CAWTSPGDTGELFF	TRBV30	TRBJ2-2	few	NA
TGTGCCTGGGGGCTGGGGGGGGGCACAGATACGCAGTATTTT	CAWGLGGGTDTQYF	TRBV30	TRBJ2-3	NA	TRBD2
TGTGCCAGCAGCCCTGCCCACAGGGACTACGAGCAGTACTTC	CASSPAHRDYEQYF	TRBV6-5	TRBJ2-7	NA	NA
TGTGCCATCAGGGGCGATTCGTACGAGCAGTACTTC	CAIRGDSYEQYF	TRBV10-3	TRBJ2-7	few	NA
TGTGCCAGCGCCAGGGCAGGGGGCTCTGGAAACACCATATATTTT	CASARAGGSGNTIYF	TRBV11-2	TRBJ1-3	NA	TRBD1
TGTGCCAGCAGCCGCAACGGCGGGAGGTACAATGAGCAGTTCTTC	CASSRNGGRYNEQFF	TRBV11-3	TRBJ2-1	NA	TRBD2
TGTGCCAGCAGGCCTTCCCGGGGCATCACCTCCTACGAGCAGTACTTC	CASRPSRGITSYEQYF	TRBV28	TRBJ2-7	NA	NA
TGTGCCAGCAGTGGGAGGAAACAATACGAGCAGTACTTC	CASSGRKQYEQYF	TRBV27	TRBJ2-7	NA	NA
TGTGCCAGCTCCCCTATCGAGCAGGACTTCTCGGAGGAGCAGTACTTC	CASSPIEQDFSEEQYF	TRBV18	TRBJ2-7	NA	NA
TGTGCCAGCAGCATGACAACTACAGGGGGCAACTATGGCTACACCTTC	CASSMTTTGGNYGYTF	TRBV11-1	TRBJ1-2	NA	TRBD1
TGTGCCAGCAGCTCAGGGGGGGAACTTAAAAACATTCAGTACTTC	CASSSGGELKNIQYF	TRBV7-9	TRBJ2-4	NA	NA
TGTGCCAGCAGCTTTCCGGGTAACTATGGCTACACCTTC	CASSFPGNYGYTF	TRBV5-4	TRBJ1-2	once	NA
TGTGCCTGGAGTCGGGACTACGACTCCTACGAGCAGTACTTC	CAWSRDYDSYEQYF	TRBV30	TRBJ2-7	NA	TRBD2
TGTGCCAGCAGAACCTCCCCCTGGGGAGCCTATGGCTACACCTTC	CASRTSPWGAYGYTF	TRBV28	TRBJ1-2	NA	NA
TGTGCCAGTGGTGGGACAGAAATTTACGAGCAGTACTTC	CASGGTEIYEQYF	TRBV19	TRBJ2-7	once	TRBD1
TGTGCCAGTAGTATGGACCCGGGACAGGGGCCGGGGGAGACCCAGTACTTC	CASSMDPGQGPGETQYF	TRBV19	TRBJ2-5	once	TRBD1
TGTGCCAGCAGCGTAGGGGGTAGCGGGAGGGCTGACAATGAGCAGTTCTTC	CASSVGGSGRADNEQFF	TRBV9	TRBJ2-1	NA	TRBD2
TGTGCCAGCTCGCGGCTGGACAGGGGCCAACTAGCCAAAAACATTCAGTACTTC	CASSRLDRGQLAKNIQYF	TRBV18	TRBJ2-4	NA	TRBD1
TGTGCCAGCAGCTTAGGACCAGACAGAGAGACCCAGTACTTC	CASSLGPDRETQYF	TRBV7-2	TRBJ2-5	NA	NA
TGTGCCAGCAGTTACTTATACCAGCACACCGGGGAGCTGTTTTTT	CASSYLYQHTGELFF	TRBV6-6	TRBJ2-2	few	NA
TGTGCCAGCAGCTTAGGGCCGGGGCAGCCCCAGCATTTT	CASSLGPGQPQHF	TRBV11-2	TRBJ1-5	NA	NA
TGTGCTAGTGGTTTGGGGATCAGCTTCTCTGGAAACACCATATATTTT	CASGLGISFSGNTIYF	TRBV12-5	TRBJ1-3	NA	NA
TGTGCCAGCAGTTTCGGGGGGGGAGGGAACTACGAGCAGTACTTC	CASSFGGGGNYEQYF	TRBV6-5	TRBJ2-7	once	TRBD2
TGTGCCTGGGGGGTTCCGGCCGGGGAGCTGTTTTTT	CAWGVPAGELFF	TRBV30	TRBJ2-2	NA	NA
TGTGCCAGCAGCTTAGGAGCGGCAGACGACACTGAAGCTTTCTTT	CASSLGAADDTEAFF	TRBV11-3	TRBJ1-1	NA	NA
TGTGCCAGCAGGTTGGGAGCTAATGAAAAACTGTTTTTT	CASRLGANEKLFF	TRBV28	TRBJ1-4	NA	NA
TGTGCCATCAGTGAGTCTATAAGGACTATAGCGACCGGGGAGCTGTTTTTT	CAISESIRTIATGELFF	TRBV10-3	TRBJ2-2	NA	NA
TGTGCCAGCAGCGAAACCTCGAGGGGTGTAGCCTACAATGAGCAGTTCTTC	CASSETSRGVAYNEQFF	TRBV9	TRBJ2-1	NA	NA
TGTGCCAGCTCACCACCGGAGTCAGAGCAGTTCTTC	CASSPPESEQFF	TRBV18	TRBJ2-1	NA	NA
TGTGCCAGCAGCTCCGGGACAGAACATCAGCCCCAGCATTTT	CASSSGTEHQPQHF	TRBV7-2	TRBJ1-5	NA	TRBD1
TGTGCCAGCAGCGAAGGAGGGACAGGACATAATTCACCCCTCCACTTT	CASSEGGTGHNSPLHF	TRBV5-4	TRBJ1-6	NA	TRBD1
TGTGCCAGCAGCTTAAGGAGGGTCGGAAAACTGTTTTTT	CASSLRRVGKLFF	TRBV7-9	TRBJ1-4	NA	NA
TGTGCCAGCAGTCTGGCGGGACAGGCCTATAATTCACCCCTCCACTTT	CASSLAGQAYNSPLHF	TRBV5-6	TRBJ1-6	NA	TRBD1
TGTGCCATCAGTGAGGGGGCGTCGGAGCTGTTTTTT	CAISEGASELFF	TRBV10-3	TRBJ2-2	NA	NA